This T cell receptor (beta chain) emerged from a study of blood T cell repertoires in COVID-19. Study at large: Sites in the United States, Italy and Spain provided acute and convalescent COVID-19 samples. In each case, the material was cDNA or gDNA derived from T cells, B-cell-depleted T cells, or PBMCs.

How the authors handled the data: Estimation of nucleated cell counts relied on the amplification of reference gene primers. The repertoire was sequenced with immunoSEQ multiplex PCR; TCRdb's copy has only in-frame clones and lacks some. That table furnishes V, J and clone size, whereas the DNA furnished D and trimming. The sample has about 140,000 clones, around 88% seen once. CDR3 length: 14 amino acids. Germline-derived CDR1 and CDR2 are MNHEY and SVGAGI. V dropped 0 bases and J dropped 6 bases, with 10 bases sitting between them. The genes are TRBV6-5 and TRBJ2-3; unclear D gene. This clonotype was sampled from a human donor in a cohort sampled during active COVID-19. The source material was peripheral blood. The CDR3 bases are TGTGCCAGCAGTTACTCGATGTATGCGGATACGCAGTATTTT. The encoded protein is CASSYSMYADTQYF.